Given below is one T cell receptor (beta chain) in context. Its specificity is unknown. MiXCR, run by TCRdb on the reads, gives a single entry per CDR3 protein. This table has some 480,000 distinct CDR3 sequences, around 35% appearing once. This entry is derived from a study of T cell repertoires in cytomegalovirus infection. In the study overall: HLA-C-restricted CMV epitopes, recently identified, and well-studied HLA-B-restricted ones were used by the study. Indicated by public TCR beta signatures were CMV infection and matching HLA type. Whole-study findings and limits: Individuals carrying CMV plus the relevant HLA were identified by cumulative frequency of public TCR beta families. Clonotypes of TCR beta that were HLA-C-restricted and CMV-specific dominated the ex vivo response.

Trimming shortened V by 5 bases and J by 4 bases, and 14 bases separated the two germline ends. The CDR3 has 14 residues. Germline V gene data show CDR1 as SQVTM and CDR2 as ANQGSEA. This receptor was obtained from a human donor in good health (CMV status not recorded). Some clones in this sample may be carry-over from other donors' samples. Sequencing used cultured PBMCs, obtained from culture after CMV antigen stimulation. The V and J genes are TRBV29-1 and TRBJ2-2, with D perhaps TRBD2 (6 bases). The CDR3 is CSVLGGPGTGELFF. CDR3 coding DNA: TGCAGCGTTTTGGGGGGTCCTGGCACCGGGGAGCTGTTTTTT.